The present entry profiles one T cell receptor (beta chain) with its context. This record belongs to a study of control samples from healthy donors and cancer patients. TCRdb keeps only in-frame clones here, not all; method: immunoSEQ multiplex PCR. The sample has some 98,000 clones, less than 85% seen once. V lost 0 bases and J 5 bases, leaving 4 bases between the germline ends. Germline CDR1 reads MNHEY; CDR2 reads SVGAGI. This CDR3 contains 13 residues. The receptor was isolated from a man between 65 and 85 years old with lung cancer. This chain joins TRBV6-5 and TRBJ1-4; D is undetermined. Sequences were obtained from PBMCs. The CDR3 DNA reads TGTGCCAGCAGTTACTCGAAGAATGAAAAACTGTTTTTT. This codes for CASSYSKNEKLFF.